This T cell receptor beta chain came from a study of T cell changes during pregnancy in multiple sclerosis. This clone showed up just once. The assay was immunoSEQ multiplex PCR, and TCRdb's table has in-frame clones only and misses some. Among tens of thousands of clones listed, approximately 92% were seen once. V lost 6 bases and J lost 0, with 11 bases in between. Germline CDR1 and CDR2: MNHNS and SASEGT. This CDR3 spans 15 amino acids. Here the sequenced sample was peripheral blood, taken in the third trimester of pregnancy. The receptor was derived from a female donor in good health, enrolled as a control in a pregnancy study. The chain links TRBV6-1 to TRBJ1-4, with D perhaps matching TRBD1 (6 bases). DNA of the CDR3: TGTGCCAGCAGGGCAGGGGCCCCAACTAATGAAAAACTGTTTTTT. Protein product: CASRAGAPTNEKLFF.